A single sample is the source of the 12 T cell receptor beta chains below, sequenced in a study of CXCR3-negative and CXCR3-positive naive CD8 T cells. All TRB cDNA libraries came from 5' RACE performed with UMI labels. From the 5' RACE reads, TCRdb lists one entry per CDR3 protein and no DNA. This table lists 150,000 or so distinct CDR3 sequences. These TCRs are of unknown antigen specificity. Study results and limitations: Hydrophobicity of TRB CDR3s was greater in CXCR3-positive naive cells than in CXCR3-negative naive cells.

The specimen sequenced was naive CXCR3+ CD8+ T cells from blood. Specified subset: CD45RO-CCR7+CD27+CD95- naive CD8+ T cells expressing CXCR3 (TNR3+). These receptor sequences come from a human donor in good health. Some clones in this sample may be carry-over from other donors' samples.

The chain has TRBV15 and TRBJ1-1; the TCRdb call, TRBD1, lacks DNA for checking. This CDR3 is 14 amino acids long. Germline V gives CDR1 LNHNV, CDR2 YYDKDF (reference sequence). CDR3 loop: CATSEGTANTEAFF.

The V call is TRBV27, the J call TRBJ2-1; TCRdb's D call, TRBD1, is unchecked because there is no DNA. The length of the CDR3 is 14 residues. CDR1 is MNHEY and CDR2 is SMNVEV in the germline V gene (reference sequence). The CDR3 region is CASSPRTGVNEQFF.

The genes are TRBV29-1 and TRBJ2-1; TCRdb returns TRBD1, unconfirmable since there is no DNA. The CDR3 is made up of 17 amino acids. Germline lookup yields CDR1 SQVTM and CDR2 ANQGSEA. The CDR3 reads CSVDGKFGGDNYNEQFF.

J is TRBJ2-3 and V is TRBV27; TCRdb indicates TRBD1, and absent DNA this call remains unverified. CDR1 is MNHEY, CDR2 SMNVEV, per germline (reference sequence). This CDR3 is 15 amino acids long. CDR3 amino acids: CASSQRQGWVDTQYF.

The chain uses TRBV12-3 or TRBV12-4 and TRBJ1-5; the D call from TCRdb, TRBD1, cannot be confirmed without DNA. The CDR3 consists of 13 residues. CDR3 loop: CASSRQYNQPQHF.

V is TRBV6-5 and J is TRBJ2-5; checking the TCRdb D call of TRBD2 is not possible without DNA. In germline, CDR1 is MNHEY, CDR2 SVGAGI. This CDR3 contains 16 residues. CDR3 sequence reads: CASSYSIGLAGTVQYF.

V usage is TRBV7-8 and J usage is TRBJ1-4. This CDR3 is 12 amino acids long. Germline V lookup: CDR1 SGHVS, CDR2 FQNEAQ. This CDR3 is CASSFGQEKLFF.

V and J are TRBV28 and TRBJ2-5; TCRdb returns TRBD1, unconfirmable since there is no DNA. CDR1 is MDHEN, CDR2 SYDVKM, per germline. This CDR3 has 16 residues. The CDR3 reads CASNNRERGPQETQYF.

This rearrangement joins TRBV29-1 to TRBJ1-1. Germline assignment: CDR1 SQVTM and CDR2 ANQGSEA. The CDR3 is made up of 12 amino acids. The CDR3 is CSVEEDYTEAFF.

The chain employs TRBV20-1 and TRBJ1-2. The CDR3 is made up of 13 amino acids. Germline CDR1 reads DFQATT; CDR2 reads SNEGSKA (reference sequence). This chain's CDR3 is CSARTLTGVGYTF.

The chain employs TRBV28 and TRBJ1-1. Germline assignment: CDR1 MDHEN and CDR2 SYDVKM. CDR3 size: 15 residues. The CDR3 reads CASSPRRLMNTEAFF.

The genes are TRBV29-1 and TRBJ2-3; the TCRdb D gene call, TRBD1, has no DNA to confirm it. The germline V gene encodes CDR1 SQVTM and CDR2 ANQGSEA. The CDR3 contains 13 residues. CDR3 residues: CSVESQETDTQYF.